The sequence of this T cell receptor beta chain was determined in a study of blood T cell repertoires in COVID-19. Profiling relied on immunoSEQ multiplex PCR, and the TCRdb table lists in-frame clones only, not all of them. Among over 200,000 clones, around three quarters were seen once, and the ten largest hold about 3.1%. The germline V gene encodes CDR1 LNHDA and CDR2 SQIVND (reference sequence). The CDR3 consists of 16 residues. Trimming removed 1 base from V and 1 base from J; junction bases left unmatched: 5. Material: peripheral blood. The J gene is TRBJ1-1, the V gene TRBV19; TRBD1 agrees at 8 bases. This receptor was taken from a woman older than 75 with acute or convalescent COVID-19. In DNA, the CDR3 is TGTGCCAGTAGTATAGGCAGGGGGCTAGGGAACACTGAAGCTTTCTTT. It is translated as CASSIGRGLGNTEAFF.